Listed below are T cell receptor beta chains from one sample, sequenced in a study of blood T cell repertoires in COVID-19. Profiling relied on immunoSEQ multiplex PCR, and the TCRdb table lists in-frame clones only, not all of them. The data contain about 240,000 clones, more than 70% of them singletons. The sequencing input was peripheral blood. These receptors originate from a man older than 75 with acute or convalescent COVID-19. Each CDR3 is given with its conserved first and last residue. A D gene is named only where the DNA matches it firmly. Rows give clone size only sometimes, using once, few, many, or a class for an expanded clone.

v_gene: TRBV5-1; j_gene: TRBJ2-5; abundance: NA; d_gene: NA; CDR3aa: CASSSGTGGVGETQYF; CDR3nt: TGCGCCAGCAGCTCCGGAACAGGGGGGGTCGGGGAGACCCAGTACTTC
v_gene: TRBV7-2; j_gene: TRBJ1-4; abundance: NA; d_gene: NA; CDR3aa: CASSTGHFPSSFNEKLFF; CDR3nt: TGTGCCAGCAGCACTGGACACTTCCCCTCCTCATTTAATGAAAAACTGTTTTTT
v_gene: TRBV29-1; j_gene: TRBJ1-2; abundance: once; d_gene: NA; CDR3aa: CSDSRDGYTF; CDR3nt: TGCAGTGACTCGCGGGATGGCTACACCTTC
v_gene: TRBV5-4; j_gene: TRBJ1-6; abundance: NA; d_gene: NA; CDR3aa: CAGGVPNSPLHF; CDR3nt: TGTGCCGGAGGGGTCCCCAATTCACCCCTCCACTTT
v_gene: TRBV5-1; j_gene: TRBJ1-1; abundance: NA; d_gene: TRBD1; CDR3aa: CASSLGLRQGARTAEAFF; CDR3nt: TGCGCCAGCAGCTTGGGTCTGCGGCAGGGGGCTAGGACCGCTGAAGCTTTCTTT
v_gene: TRBV7-3; j_gene: TRBJ2-5; abundance: NA; d_gene: TRBD1; CDR3aa: CASAQTGNKETQYF; CDR3nt: TGTGCCAGCGCCCAGACAGGGAATAAAGAGACCCAGTACTTC
v_gene: TRBV6-2/TRBV6-3; j_gene: TRBJ2-1; abundance: NA; d_gene: TRBD1; CDR3aa: CASSYRGRTGPPSYNEQFF; CDR3nt: TGTGCCAGCAGTTACAGAGGACGGACAGGGCCCCCCTCCTACAATGAGCAGTTCTTC
v_gene: TRBV19; j_gene: TRBJ1-2; abundance: NA; d_gene: NA; CDR3aa: CASSQTRGNYGYTF; CDR3nt: TGTGCCAGTAGCCAAACCAGGGGTAACTATGGCTACACCTTC
v_gene: TRBV28; j_gene: TRBJ1-4; abundance: NA; d_gene: TRBD1; CDR3aa: CASSLDRGGTNEKLFF; CDR3nt: TGTGCCAGCAGTCTGGACAGGGGGGGAACTAATGAAAAACTGTTTTTT
v_gene: TRBV6-5; j_gene: TRBJ2-1; abundance: NA; d_gene: NA; CDR3aa: CASSYSGTYNEQFF; CDR3nt: TGTGCCAGCAGTTATAGCGGTACTTACAATGAGCAGTTCTTC
v_gene: TRBV4-2; j_gene: TRBJ1-2; abundance: NA; d_gene: NA; CDR3aa: CASSQDRPPVAYGYTF; CDR3nt: TGTGCCAGCAGCCAAGATCGACCGCCTGTAGCTTATGGCTACACCTTC
v_gene: TRBV3-1/TRBV3-2; j_gene: TRBJ1-2; abundance: NA; d_gene: TRBD1; CDR3aa: CASSSTTTGAGDYGYTF; CDR3nt: TGTGCCAGCAGCTCGACCACGACAGGGGCCGGGGACTATGGCTACACCTTC
v_gene: TRBV27; j_gene: TRBJ1-2; abundance: NA; d_gene: TRBD1; CDR3aa: CASSPDRQGAYGYTF; CDR3nt: TGTGCCAGCAGTCCCGACCGACAGGGGGCCTATGGCTACACCTTC
v_gene: TRBV28; j_gene: TRBJ1-5; abundance: NA; d_gene: TRBD1; CDR3aa: CASSFIRGTQPQHF; CDR3nt: TGTGCCAGCAGTTTCATCAGGGGGACTCAGCCCCAGCATTTT
v_gene: TRBV25-1; j_gene: TRBJ1-2; abundance: NA; d_gene: NA; CDR3aa: CASSESGGSNYGYTF; CDR3nt: TGTGCCAGCAGTGAATCGGGAGGATCCAACTATGGCTACACCTTC